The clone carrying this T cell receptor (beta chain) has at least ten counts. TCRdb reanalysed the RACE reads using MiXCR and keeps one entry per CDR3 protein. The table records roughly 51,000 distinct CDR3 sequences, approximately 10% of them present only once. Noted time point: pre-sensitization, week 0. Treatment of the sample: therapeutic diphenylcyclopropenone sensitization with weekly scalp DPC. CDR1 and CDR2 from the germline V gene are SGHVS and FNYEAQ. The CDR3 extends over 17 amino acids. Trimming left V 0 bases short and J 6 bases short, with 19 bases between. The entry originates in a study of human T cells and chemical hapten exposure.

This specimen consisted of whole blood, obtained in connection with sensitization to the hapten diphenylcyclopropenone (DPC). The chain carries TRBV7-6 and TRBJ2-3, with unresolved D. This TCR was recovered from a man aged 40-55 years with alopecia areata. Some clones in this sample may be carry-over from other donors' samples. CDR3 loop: CASSLAPHPATWDTQYF. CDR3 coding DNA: TGTGCCAGCAGCTTAGCACCGCACCCCGCAACATGGGATACGCAGTATTTT.